This TCR beta chain came from a study of Ad26.COV2.S vaccination and SARS-CoV-2 variants. The protocol was immunoSEQ multiplex PCR, while the TCRdb copy is restricted to in-frame clones and leaves out a portion. The sample has some 340,000 clones, 86% seen once. This sample's treatment: some 20 received Ad26.COV2.S at low or high dose, single or two shots; about 5 received placebo; per-sample allocation not given. Sampling happened 63 days after the first vaccine or placebo injection. The administered vaccine (an Ad26 vector) expressed Wuhan-strain SARS-CoV-2 spike. Sequenced material: peripheral blood, taken in a trial of Ad26.COV2.S vaccine versus placebo. This receptor was identified in a person between 18 and 65 years old who received the Ad26.COV2.S COVID-19 vaccine or a placebo.

In DNA, the CDR3 is TGTGCCAGCAGGCGGCGACTAGCGGGGAGCTCCTACAATGAGCAGTTCTTC. It yields the protein CASRRRLAGSSYNEQFF. The J gene is TRBJ2-1, the V gene TRBV7-9; 11 bases align to TRBD2. V gave up 6 bases and J gave up 0 bases; unmatched junction bases: 7. Looked up from germline, CDR1 is SEHNR and CDR2 is FQNEAQ (reference sequence). The CDR3 extends over 17 amino acids.